This TCR beta chain was identified in a study of CD4 T cells in relation to SARS-CoV-2 and coronaviruses (dated by TCRdb to the early 2020s). For the study in its entirety: In the ViraFEST assay, PBMCs were grown with antigen for 10 days, and TCR beta CDR3s were then sequenced to identify antigen-specific clonal expansions. The full convalescent cohort of roughly eleven patients had a median age of about 37 years, ranging from 21 to 72 years. Among the 12 convalescent patients, 8 males and 4 females were included, and two of the subjects were Hispanic. Shared crossreactive spike epitopes were mapped to their HLA restriction using patient-derived lymphoblastoid cell lines. The study assessed, at the TCR clonotype level, memory CD4+ T cell crossreactivity between SARS-CoV-2 and common cold coronavirus spike proteins. The Adaptive Biotechnologies TCR-sequencing kit was used to sequence samples from a few pre-COVID donors and the naive versus memory experiments, whereas other data were Illumina-based. A different, Illumina-based TCR-beta assay was used to sequence expansion assays from other donors in the study.

DNA from CEF-cultured naive and memory CD4+ T cells underwent immunoSEQ TCR-beta sequencing at survey level. Concerning the study's data processing: During preprocessing, nonproductive sequences were discarded, as were any CDR3s that did not begin with C, did not end with F or W, or were shorter than 7 amino acids. Antigen-specific clonotypes were called with the MANAFEST web app on the basis of expansion relative to the reference and to other culture wells. A clone was considered positive if significant expansion relative to the reference culture was observed in 2 of 3 replicate wells at an FDR below 0.05. A further requirement for positive clones was significant expansion compared with all other tandem wells, along with an odds ratio above 5. Cultured and uncultured naive and memory CD4+ repertoires were searched for previously identified spike- and CEF-reactive CDR3s. CDR3 homology was quantified as pairwise Levenshtein distance, calculated with the stringdist R package after three terminal residues were trimmed from each end. Drawn from immuneACCESS, this table holds only the in-frame rearrangements with V and J called that TCRdb kept. Clones are partly lost; checked studies trace under half to an unresolved V gene and leave the rest unexplained. The V and J calls and the clone size are those of that table, but D and trimming were determined from the DNA. A total of some 40,000 clones appear in this sample, over 70% of them only once. Of the sample, roughly 22% is held by the ten largest clones.

General findings and caveats noted by the study authors: The study was limited by small numbers of patients and tested TCRs. Crossreactivity analysis centred on spike protein, so crossreactivity against other viral proteins was not assessed. No donor contributed both pre-pandemic and post-infection samples, which limited tracing the source of pre-existing responses. Sequencing naive versus memory cells indicated that the assay picks up memory recall responses, not primary responses primed during culture. In approximately 65% of donors, memory CD4+ clonotypes turned up that crossrecognized SARS-CoV-2 and at least one common cold coronavirus spike. Compared with monoreactive clones, crossreactive clones had significantly weaker SARS-CoV-2-driven expansion, a result consistent with antigenic imprinting.

Naive and memory CD4+ T cells were separated from cryopreserved PBMCs by CD4 enrichment followed by EasySep naive CD4+ T cell enrichment. For nine to ten days, about 92,000 sorted naive or memory CD4+ T cells were cultured together with CEF peptides and T cell-depleted PBMCs at a 1:1 ratio. Triplicate replicate wells were generally used for each peptide culture condition. Ficoll-Paque PLUS gradient centrifugation was used to isolate PBMCs from either whole blood or leukapheresis product. The PBMCs went either fresh into the expansion assay or into cryopreservation at -140 degrees C. The QIAamp Micro DNA Kit was used to extract genomic DNA from the CD4+ T cells. Details on this clone: Its antigen is still unknown. The sample holds no much larger clone one base away, and base qualities are not on file.

Via the germline V gene (reference sequence), CDR1 is LNHDA and CDR2 SQIVND. Counted from cysteine to phenylalanine, this CDR3 has 13 amino acids. Of the read, only the CDR3 DNA is kept; its 39 bases are in frame from base 1. The junction shows trimming of 2 bases on V and 7 bases on J, plus 11 bases between the germline ends. The chain joins TRBV19 to TRBJ1-2, with the D gene not confidently named. The sequenced sample consisted of memory CD4+ T cells from PBMCs, cultured in vitro. Taken with the paper, the label for cell subset or site translates to: memory (non-naive) CD4+ T cells. This clonotype originated in an adult with COVID-19. The CDR3 region: CASSIQAGGGYTF. The DNA sequence is as follows: TGTGCCAGTAGTATACAGGCAGGAGGTGGCTACACCTTC.